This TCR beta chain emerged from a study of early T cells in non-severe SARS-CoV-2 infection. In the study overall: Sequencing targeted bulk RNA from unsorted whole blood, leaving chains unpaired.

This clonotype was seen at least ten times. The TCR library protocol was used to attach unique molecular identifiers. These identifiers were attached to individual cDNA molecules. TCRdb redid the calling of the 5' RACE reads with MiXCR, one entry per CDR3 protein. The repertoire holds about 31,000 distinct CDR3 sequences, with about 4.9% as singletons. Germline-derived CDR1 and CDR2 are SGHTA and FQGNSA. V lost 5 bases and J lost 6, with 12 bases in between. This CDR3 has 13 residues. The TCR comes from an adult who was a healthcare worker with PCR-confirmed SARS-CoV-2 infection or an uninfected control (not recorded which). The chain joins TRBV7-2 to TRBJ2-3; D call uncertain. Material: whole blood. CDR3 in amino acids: CASSPLFGDTQYF. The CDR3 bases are TGTGCCAGCAGCCCCCTTTTTGGGGATACGCAGTATTTT.